This passage covers 11 T cell receptor beta chains from one sample sequenced in a study of regulatory T cells in long-lasting Graves disease. CDR3 regions were amplified by Arm-PCR using iRepertoire HTBI primers to build TCR beta libraries. MiXCR, applied by TCRdb to the multiplex PCR reads, yields one record per CDR3 protein. The top ten hold about 23% of the sample, which has about 420,000 distinct CDR3 sequences, about 15% seen once. Indicated time point: newly diagnosed GD, antithyroid drugs for less than 3 months. PBMCs provided the RNA from which the TCR library was made. These same records also appear under a second study, on T cells in Graves' hyperthyroidism and ophthalmopathy.

Material: peripheral blood mononuclear cells (PBMCs), obtained at new diagnosis, from a patient treated with antithyroid drugs. The receptors were gathered from a woman aged 18 to 35 with Graves disease.

This clonotype was recorded a few times. This chain links TRBV6-1 with TRBJ1-5, with D unresolved. Germline CDR1 MNHNS, CDR2 SASEGT. There are 13 residues in the CDR3. Trimming removed 6 bases at V and 3 bases at J, with 9 bases between. CDR3 DNA: TGTGCCAGCAGACCACAAATCAATCAGCCCCAGCATTTT. Protein sequence: CASRPQINQPQHF.

There are a few counts of this clonotype. The chain links TRBV11-3 to TRBJ2-1; 7 nucleotides align to TRBD1. Trimming cost V 3 bases and J 8 bases; bases outside gene matches: 10. The germline V gene encodes CDR1 SGHNT and CDR2 YENEEA. This CDR3 contains 15 residues. For the CDR3, the DNA is TGTGCCAGCAGCTTCTCAGGGGGATTAAGGGATGAGCAGTTCTTC. Translation: CASSFSGGLRDEQFF.

In its sample, this clonotype was seen a few times. V and J are TRBV30 and TRBJ2-5, with D perhaps matching TRBD2 (5 bases). CDR1 is GTSNPN, CDR2 SVGIG, per germline (reference sequence). The ends were cut back, 0 bases at V and 5 bases at J, with 10 bases in the middle. This CDR3 has 13 residues. The CDR3: CAWSVGSDETQYF. CDR3 DNA sequence: TGTGCCTGGAGTGTTGGGAGCGACGAGACCCAGTACTTC.

This clonotype was counted ten times or more. V usage is TRBV28 and J usage is TRBJ1-2; no firm D call. The CDR3 is 13 amino acids. The germline gives CDR1 MDHEN, CDR2 SYDVKM. The V end was cut by 3 bases, the J end by 9 bases, with 14 bases between. The CDR3 region is CASSFEGLGRYTF. CDR3 DNA: TGTGCCAGCAGTTTTGAGGGCCTCGGTCGCTACACCTTC.

This clonotype was detected ten times or more. The CDR3 nucleotides are TGTGCCAGCAGTTATACCGCGAAAGGCTACGAGCAGTACTTC. Translation: CASSYTAKGYEQYF. The rearrangement uses TRBV6-5 and TRBJ2-7; D unresolved. The V end lost 3 bases, the J end lost 3 bases, and 12 bases lay between the germline ends. The germline V gene has CDR1 MNHEY and CDR2 SVGAGI. This CDR3 region has 14 residues.

The genes are TRBV30 and TRBJ1-1; 9 nucleotides line up with TRBD1. Germline trimming cut 3 bases from V and 1 base from J; bases unmatched to any gene: 3. The CDR3 spans 14 residues. Germline CDR1 GTSNPN, CDR2 SVGIG (reference sequence). CDR3 coding DNA: TGTGCCTGGAGGGGACAGGGAACGAACACTGAAGCTTTCTTT. Residues: CAWRGQGTNTEAFF.

This clonotype has ten or more counts. CDR3 amino acids: CASSWGGDNEQFF. The CDR3 nucleotides are TGTGCCAGCAGTTGGGGGGGTGACAATGAGCAGTTCTTC. The chain combines TRBV6-5 with TRBJ2-1; 7 bases are a match to TRBD2. The junction had 2 bases not matched to a gene; V was cut back by 4 bases and J by 5 bases. Germline V lookup: CDR1 MNHEY, CDR2 SVGAGI. The CDR3 length is 13 residues.

This clonotype occurred many times. The gene calls are TRBV20-1 and TRBJ2-7, with 9 bases that match TRBD1. There are 12 residues in the CDR3. Per germline, CDR1 DFQATT and CDR2 SNEGSKA (reference sequence). With 3 bases clipped from V and 3 bases from J, the junction kept 0 bases outside the gene matches. CDR3 sequence reads: CSARTGGYEQYF. The CDR3 DNA sequence: TGCAGTGCTAGGACAGGGGGCTACGAGCAGTACTTC.

The sample holds many counts of this clonotype. The chain has TRBV7-2 and TRBJ2-1; 11 positions agree with TRBD2. This CDR3 is built from 16 residues. Trimming took 4 bases from V and 6 from J; bases not matched to a gene: 8. The germline CDR1 and CDR2 sequences are SGHTA and FQGNSA. CDR3 amino acids: CASSSYSGRGRNEQFF. CDR3 nucleotide sequence: TGTGCCAGCAGCTCATATAGCGGGAGGGGGCGCAATGAGCAGTTCTTC.

In its sample, this clonotype was seen many times. The chain recombines TRBV7-6 with TRBJ2-1; TRBD1 matches 7 bases. Germline V gene lookup returns CDR1 SGHVS and CDR2 FNYEAQ. The V and J ends lost 1 base and 3 bases, in that order; junction bases with no gene match: 6. This CDR3 is 16 amino acids long. The CDR3 region has the DNA TGTGCCAGCAGCTTAGGGGGGACAGACCGCTACAATGAGCAGTTCTTC. Its protein product is CASSLGGTDRYNEQFF.

This clonotype came up a few times. Germline and junction disagree at one end, which may indicate a read error. The chain couples TRBV29-1 to TRBJ2-1; D is undetermined. The CDR3 runs 17 residues. Germline loops: CDR1 SQVTM, CDR2 ANQGSEA. The CDR3 reads CSVQDVLFPRPNNEQFF. The CDR3 region has the DNA TGCAGCGTTCAAGATGTTTTGTTCCCCAGGCCAAACAATGAGCAGTTCTTC.